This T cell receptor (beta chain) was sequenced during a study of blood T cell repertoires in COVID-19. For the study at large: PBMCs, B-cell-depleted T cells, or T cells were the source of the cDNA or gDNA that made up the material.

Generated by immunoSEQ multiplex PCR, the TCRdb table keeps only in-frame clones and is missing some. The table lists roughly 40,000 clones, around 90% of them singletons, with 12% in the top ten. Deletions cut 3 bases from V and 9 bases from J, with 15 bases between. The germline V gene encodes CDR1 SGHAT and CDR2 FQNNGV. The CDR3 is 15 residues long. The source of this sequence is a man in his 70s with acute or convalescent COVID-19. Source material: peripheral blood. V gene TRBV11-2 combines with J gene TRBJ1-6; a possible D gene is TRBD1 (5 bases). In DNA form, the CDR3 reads TGTGCCAGCAGCTTCATCGGCAGGGATGGTTCACCCCTCCACTTT. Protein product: CASSFIGRDGSPLHF. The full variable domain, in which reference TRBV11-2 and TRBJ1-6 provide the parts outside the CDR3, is EAGVAQSPRYKIIEKRQSVAFWCNPISGHATLYWYQQILGQGPKLLIQFQNNGVVDDSQLPKDRFSAERLKGVDSTLKIQPAKLEDSAVYLCASSFIGRDGSPLHFGNGTRLTVT.